This T cell receptor beta chain originates from a study of TIL therapy for anti-PD-1-resistant metastatic lung cancer (dated by TCRdb to 2020 to 2023). Looking at the study overall: Before any PD-1/PD-L1 blockade was given, tumors were harvested, nivolumab was then administered, and patients who progressed went on to receive lymphodepletion, an infusion of expanded TIL, and IL-2. A median non-synonymous tumor mutation burden of approximately 1.5 mutations per megabase was determined across the cohort by whole-exome sequencing. T cell receptor beta sequencing of tumor and peripheral blood served to follow clonotypes across the tumor, the expanded TIL product, and serial blood samples. The cohort was composed predominantly of lung adenocarcinoma, with a few EGFR-mutant and two ALK-rearranged tumors included, and half of patients were identified as current or former smokers. Enrolled patients had a median age of about 53 years (range 38-75) and a median tumor PD-L1 proportion score of approximately 6.6%.

Overall results and qualifications from the work: The study protocol defined all tumor marker inferences as exploratory. Because the cohort was highly selected, with more treatment-naive, never-smoker and oncogene-addicted patients than is typical, generalizability is limited. The baseline peripheral repertoire was partially replaced by infused TIL clonotypes, which then decayed over months, and no apparent association between persistence and response was found.

Using bias-controlled multiplex PCR with the immunoSEQ v3 hsTCRB kit, the TCR beta CDR3 regions were amplified from genomic DNA. TCR libraries were sequenced on an Illumina NextSeq 500 to 2 million or so read pairs for survey level or about 5-6.5 million for deep level. The published analysis was carried out like this. Clonality was reported by immunoSEQ Analyzer software, which also assigned V, D and J genes and filtered out non-productive sequences. Repertoires were compared by productive Simpson clonality and by the Morisita overlap index of productive TRB rearrangements between infused TIL and blood. The absolute count of a clonotype in blood was estimated by multiplying the lymphocyte count by the CD3+ fraction and by the productive frequency of the clone. TCRdb provides this immuneACCESS table in a form limited to in-frame rearrangements. Some clones are lacking; in checked studies, under half of them reflect an unresolved V gene, and why the rest are absent is not known. The V and J calls and clone size are taken from that table; D and trimming were inferred from the DNA. The sample table contains about 57,000 clones; only one count was recorded for 70% to 80% of them. The top ten constitute roughly 5% of the sample.

This clone has more than one count but fewer than ten. This clone's antigen is unknown. Base qualities are not at hand, and no much larger clone is one base apart. Interpreted using the paper, the time point label stands for: pre-treatment sample, taken before nivolumab and TIL therapy. A phase I trial run at two centers enrolled adults with stage 4 NSCLC between late 2017 and 2020. Samples came from a single-arm, open-label phase I trial of tumor-infiltrating lymphocyte therapy with nivolumab in advanced non-small cell lung cancer. Blood mononuclear cells from EDTA tubes were separated on a Ficoll gradient and snap-frozen as pellets, and DNA was extracted from the cells using a Qiagen mini-prep kit. Inclusive of the bounding cysteine and phenylalanine, the CDR3 is 9 residues long. Only the CDR3 region is kept as DNA, spanning 27 bases read in frame from base 1. Based on the germline V gene (reference sequence), the CDR1 and CDR2 sequences are SEHNR and FQNEAQ. Trimming removed 4 bases from V and 13 bases from J, leaving 7 bases between the germline ends.

The origin of this receptor is a woman between 30 and 85 years old with non-small cell lung cancer. This receptor chain uses TRBV7-9 and TRBJ1-1; TRBD1 is a weak D gene call, 5 bases matching. The source was blood, collected at baseline. In nucleotides, the sequence is TGTGCCAGCAGCTCAGGGAGTTTCTTT. Translated, this is CASSSGSFF.